The 7 T cell receptor beta chains in this list originate from one sample, sequenced in a study of cytomegalovirus exposure and HLA in healthy donors. PCR involved 60 Vbeta and 13 Jbeta primers. Only in-frame clones appear in the TCRdb table, and some are missing; sequencing was by immunoSEQ multiplex PCR. The sample carries under 150,000 clones, approximately 80% recorded once. Material: PBMCs. These receptors came from a woman between 40 and 55 years old in good health and CMV-seronegative.

Points on this clone: Its ends do not fully match the called genes, so a read error is possible. This chain connects TRBV10-3 to TRBJ1-2; D ambiguous. CDR3 length equals 13 residues. Germline CDR1 is ENHRY and CDR2 is SYGVKD. CDR3 in DNA: TGTGCCACCAGTGCAGACGGGAACTATGGCTACACCTTC. Protein product: CATSADGNYGYTF.

The chain recombines TRBV14 with TRBJ2-2, with D hard to call. V shed 0 bases and J shed 5 bases, with 7 bases lying between them. The CDR3 contains 14 residues. Looked up from germline, CDR1 is SGHDN and CDR2 is FVKESK. Here the CDR3 DNA reads TGTGCCAGCAGCCAAGATTTCAGGACCGGGGAGCTGTTTTTT. As protein: CASSQDFRTGELFF. Looking up the rest from reference TRBV14 and TRBJ2-2 gives the full variable domain: EAGVTQFPSHSVIEKGQTVTLRCDPISGHDNLYWYRRVMGKEIKFLLHFVKESKQDESGMPNNRFLAERTGGTYSTLKVQPAELEDSGVYFCASSQDFRTGELFFGEGSRLTVL.

The rearrangement links TRBV2 to TRBJ2-7; TRBD2 aligns across 12 bases. Per the germline V gene, CDR1 is SNHLY and CDR2 is FYNNEI. Trimming removed 5 bases from V and 7 bases from J; junction bases left unmatched: 9. This CDR3 comprises 15 residues. The CDR3 region has the DNA TGTGCCAGCAGTAAACTAGCGGGAGGACCTTGGGAGCAGTACTTC. Its protein product is CASSKLAGGPWEQYF. Full variable domain (missing parts from reference TRBV2 and TRBJ2-7): EPEVTQTPSHQVTQMGQEVILRCVPISNHLYFYWYRQILGQKVEFLVSFYNNEISEKSEIFDDQFSVERPDGSNFTLKIRSTKLEDSAMYFCASSKLAGGPWEQYFGPGTRLTVT.

This chain connects TRBV5-1 to TRBJ2-7; 7 bases line up with TRBD2. The germline V gene has CDR1 SGHRS and CDR2 YFSETQ. V trimming: 4 bases; J trimming: 4 bases; junction bases outside the gene matches: 8. The CDR3 is 14 amino acids. The CDR3 region has the DNA TGCGCCAGCAGCCCGTACTCCGGGGGGTACGAGCAGTACTTC. It yields the protein CASSPYSGGYEQYF.

The chain joins TRBV21-1 to TRBJ2-1; TRBD2 is the table's D call and was not checked against the DNA. TRBV21-1 counts as a pseudogene. CDR3 length: 13 amino acids. CDR3 in amino acids: CASSKRSYNEQFF. The CDR3 DNA reads TGTGCCAGCAGCAAACGCTCCTACAATGAGCAGTTCTTC.

Here the CDR3 reads CASSQDGAGPDTQYF. In DNA form, the CDR3 reads TGTGCCAGCAGCCAAGATGGCGCGGGGCCAGATACGCAGTATTTT. The chain employs TRBV4-2 and TRBJ2-3; perhaps TRBD2 as D (6 bases). This CDR3 has 15 amino acids. Germline assignment: CDR1 LGHNA and CDR2 YNFKEQ. Trimming stripped 0 bases from V and 4 bases from J, with 11 bases between.

The J gene is TRBJ1-5, the V gene TRBV27; 8 bases match TRBD1. The CDR3 totals 13 residues. The ends lost 8 bases at V and 4 bases at J; junction bases unmatched: 4. Germline V lookup: CDR1 MNHEY, CDR2 SMNVEV (reference sequence). In DNA form, the CDR3 reads TGTGCCAGCTCCGACAGGGGAAATCAGCCCCAGCATTTT. This sequence encodes CASSDRGNQPQHF.